The clone carrying this T cell receptor (beta chain) has only a few counts. The CDR3 has 13 residues. Trimming pared 2 bases from V and 7 bases from J, leaving 9 bases between. From germline, CDR1 is MNHEY and CDR2 SVGAGI. This sample was included in a study of response to subunit inactivated influenza vaccine. One entry per CDR3 protein, called by TCRdb with MiXCR from the RT-PCR reads. Among hundreds of thousands of distinct CDR3 sequences listed, over 25% were seen once. Sequenced here: CD4+ T cells sorted from PBMCs, sampled around 5 days after vaccination. The source is a man aged 45-65 years who received an inactivated influenza vaccine. The gene calls are TRBV6-5 and TRBJ2-1; tentatively, D is TRBD1 or TRBD2 (5 bases each). CDR3 nucleotides: TGTGCCAGCAGTTACCGGGACGGAAATGAGCAGTTCTTC. Its protein is CASSYRDGNEQFF.